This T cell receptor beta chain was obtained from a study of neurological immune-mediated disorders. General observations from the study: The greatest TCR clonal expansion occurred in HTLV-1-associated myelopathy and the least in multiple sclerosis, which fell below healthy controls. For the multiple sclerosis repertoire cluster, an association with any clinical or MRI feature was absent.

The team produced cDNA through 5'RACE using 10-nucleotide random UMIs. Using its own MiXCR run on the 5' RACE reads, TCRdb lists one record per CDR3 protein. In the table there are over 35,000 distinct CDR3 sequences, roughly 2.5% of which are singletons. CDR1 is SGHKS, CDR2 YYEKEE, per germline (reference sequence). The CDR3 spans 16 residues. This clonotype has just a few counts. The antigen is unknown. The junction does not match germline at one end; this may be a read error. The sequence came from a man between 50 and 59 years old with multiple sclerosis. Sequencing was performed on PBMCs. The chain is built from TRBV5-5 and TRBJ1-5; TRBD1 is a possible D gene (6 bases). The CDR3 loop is CASSRQVWGHNQPQNF. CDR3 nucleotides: TGTGCCAGCAGCCGACAGGTTTGGGGCCACAATCAGCCCCAGAATTTT.